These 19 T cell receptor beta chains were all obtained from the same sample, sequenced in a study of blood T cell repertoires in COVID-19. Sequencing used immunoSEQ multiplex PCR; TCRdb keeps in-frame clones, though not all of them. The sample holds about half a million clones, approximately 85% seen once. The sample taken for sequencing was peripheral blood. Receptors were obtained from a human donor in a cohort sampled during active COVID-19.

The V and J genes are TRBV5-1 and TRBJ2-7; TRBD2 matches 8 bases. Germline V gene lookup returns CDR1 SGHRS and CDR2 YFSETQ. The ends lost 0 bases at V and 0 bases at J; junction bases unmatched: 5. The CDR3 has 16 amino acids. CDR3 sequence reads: CASSLAVGRGSYEQYF. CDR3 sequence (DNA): TGCGCCAGCAGCTTGGCCGTCGGGAGGGGCTCCTACGAGCAGTACTTC.

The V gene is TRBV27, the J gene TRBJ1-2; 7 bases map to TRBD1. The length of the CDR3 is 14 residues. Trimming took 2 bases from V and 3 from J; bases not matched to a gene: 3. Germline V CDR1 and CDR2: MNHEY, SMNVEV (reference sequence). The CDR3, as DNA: TGTGCCAGCAGTTTAGAGGGGGCCGACTATGGCTACACCTTC. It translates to CASSLEGADYGYTF.

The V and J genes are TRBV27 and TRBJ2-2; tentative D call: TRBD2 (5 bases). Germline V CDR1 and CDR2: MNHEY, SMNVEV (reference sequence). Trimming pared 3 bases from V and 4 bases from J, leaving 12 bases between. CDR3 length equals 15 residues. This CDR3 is CASSLRELGTGELFF. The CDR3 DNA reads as TGTGCCAGCAGTTTGAGGGAGTTGGGCACCGGGGAGCTGTTTTTT.

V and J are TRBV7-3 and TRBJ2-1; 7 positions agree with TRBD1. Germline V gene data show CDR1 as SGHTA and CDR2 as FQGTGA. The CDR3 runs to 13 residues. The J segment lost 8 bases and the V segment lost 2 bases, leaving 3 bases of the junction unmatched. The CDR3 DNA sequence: TGTGCCAGCAGCTTACGAGGGGGCCATGAGCAGTTCTTC. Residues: CASSLRGGHEQFF. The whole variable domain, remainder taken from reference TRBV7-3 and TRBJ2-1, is GAGVSQTPSNKVTEKGKYVELRCDPISGHTALYWYRQSLGQGPEFLIYFQGTGAADDSGLPNDRFFAVRPEGSVSTLKIQRTERGDSAVYLCASSLRGGHEQFFGPGTRLTVL.

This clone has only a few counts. Here the CDR3 DNA reads TGTGCCTGGAGCTTAGGACTAGCGGGGGGCTATGAGCAGTTCTTC. Translated, it gives CAWSLGLAGGYEQFF. The rearrangement joins TRBV30 to TRBJ2-1, with 14 bases aligning to TRBD2. The germline gives CDR1 GTSNPN, CDR2 SVGIG (reference sequence). V was clipped by 3 bases and J by 8 bases; unmatched bases: 6. The CDR3 contains 15 residues.

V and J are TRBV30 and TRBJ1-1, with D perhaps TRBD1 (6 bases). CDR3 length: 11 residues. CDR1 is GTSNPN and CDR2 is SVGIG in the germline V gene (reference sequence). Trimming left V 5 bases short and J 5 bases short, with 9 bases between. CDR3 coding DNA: TGTGCCTGGGAAACAGGGACTGAAGCTTTCTTT. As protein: CAWETGTEAFF.

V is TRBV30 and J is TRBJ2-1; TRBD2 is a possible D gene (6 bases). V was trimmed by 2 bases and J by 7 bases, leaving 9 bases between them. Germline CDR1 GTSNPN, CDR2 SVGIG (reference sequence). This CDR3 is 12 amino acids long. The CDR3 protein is CAWSSSGNEQFF. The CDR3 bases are TGTGCCTGGAGTTCGAGCGGGAATGAGCAGTTCTTC. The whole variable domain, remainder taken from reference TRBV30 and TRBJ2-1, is SQTIHQWPATLVQPVGSPLSLECTVEGTSNPNLYWYRQAAGRGLQLLFYSVGIGQISSEVPQNLSASRPQDRQFILSSKKLLLSDSGFYLCAWSSSGNEQFFGPGTRLTVL.

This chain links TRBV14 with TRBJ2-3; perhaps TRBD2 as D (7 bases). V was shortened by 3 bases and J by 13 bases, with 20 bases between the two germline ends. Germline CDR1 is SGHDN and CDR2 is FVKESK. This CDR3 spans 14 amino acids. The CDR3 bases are TGTGCCAGCAGCCAGATGGAGCTGGGGGGGCGCGAGTATTTT. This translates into CASSQMELGGREYF.

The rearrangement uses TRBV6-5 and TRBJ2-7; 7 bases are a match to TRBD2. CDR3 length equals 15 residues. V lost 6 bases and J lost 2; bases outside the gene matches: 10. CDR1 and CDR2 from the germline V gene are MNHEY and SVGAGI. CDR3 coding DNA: TGTGCCAGCAGCTACATGGCCGGGACTACCTACGAGCAGTACTTC. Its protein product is CASSYMAGTTYEQYF.

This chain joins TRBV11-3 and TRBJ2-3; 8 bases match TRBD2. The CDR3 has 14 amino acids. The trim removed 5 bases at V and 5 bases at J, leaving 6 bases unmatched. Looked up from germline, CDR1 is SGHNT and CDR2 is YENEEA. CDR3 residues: CASSPGTSQDTQYF. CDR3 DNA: TGTGCCAGCAGCCCCGGGACTAGTCAAGATACGCAGTATTTT.

The CDR3 sequence is CASSTPGQETQYF. As DNA, the CDR3 is TGCGCCAGCAGCACACCAGGCCAAGAGACCCAGTACTTC. This chain links TRBV5-1 with TRBJ2-5, with D unresolved. This CDR3 has 13 residues. In germline, CDR1 is SGHRS, CDR2 YFSETQ. V was shortened by 4 bases and J by 1 base, with 8 bases between the two germline ends.

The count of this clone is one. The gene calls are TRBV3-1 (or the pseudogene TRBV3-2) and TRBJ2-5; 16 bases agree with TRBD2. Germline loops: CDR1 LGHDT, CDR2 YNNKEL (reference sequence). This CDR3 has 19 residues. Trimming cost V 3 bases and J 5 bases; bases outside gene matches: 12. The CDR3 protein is CASSQRFGTSGRAEETQYF. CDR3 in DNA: TGTGCCAGCAGCCAGCGGTTCGGGACTAGCGGGAGGGCCGAGGAGACCCAGTACTTC.

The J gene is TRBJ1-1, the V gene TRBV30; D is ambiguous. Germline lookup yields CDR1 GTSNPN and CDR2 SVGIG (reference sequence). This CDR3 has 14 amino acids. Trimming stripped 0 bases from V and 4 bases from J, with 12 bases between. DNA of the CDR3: TGTGCCTGGAGTGTACGCGGATCTGGCACTGAAGCTTTCTTT. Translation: CAWSVRGSGTEAFF.

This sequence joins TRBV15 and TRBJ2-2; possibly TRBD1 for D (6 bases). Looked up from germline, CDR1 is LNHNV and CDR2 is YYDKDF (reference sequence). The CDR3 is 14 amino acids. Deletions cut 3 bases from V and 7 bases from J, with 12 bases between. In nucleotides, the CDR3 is TGTGCCACCAGCAGGGACAGCTCAGACGGGGAGCTGTTTTTT. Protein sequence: CATSRDSSDGELFF.

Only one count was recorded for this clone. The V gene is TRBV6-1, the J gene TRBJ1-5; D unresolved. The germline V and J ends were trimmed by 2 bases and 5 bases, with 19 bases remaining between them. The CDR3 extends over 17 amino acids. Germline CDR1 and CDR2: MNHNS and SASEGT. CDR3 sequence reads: CASSETVQTVIYQPQHF. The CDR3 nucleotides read TGTGCCAGCAGTGAAACAGTACAGACGGTTATTTATCAGCCCCAGCATTTT.

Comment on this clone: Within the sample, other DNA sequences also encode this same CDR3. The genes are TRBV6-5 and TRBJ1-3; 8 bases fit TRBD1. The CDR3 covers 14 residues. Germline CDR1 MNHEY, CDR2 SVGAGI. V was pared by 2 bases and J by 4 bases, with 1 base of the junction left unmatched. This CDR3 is CASSYDRGGNTIYF. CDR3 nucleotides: TGTGCCAGCAGTTACGACAGGGGAGGAAACACCATATATTTT.

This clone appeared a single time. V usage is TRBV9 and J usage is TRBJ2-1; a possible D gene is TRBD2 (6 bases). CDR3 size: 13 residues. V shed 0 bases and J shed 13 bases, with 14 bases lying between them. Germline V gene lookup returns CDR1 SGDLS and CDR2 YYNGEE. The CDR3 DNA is TGTGCCAGCAGCGTAGTAGCGGCGGGGACCCAGTTCTTC. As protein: CASSVVAAGTQFF.

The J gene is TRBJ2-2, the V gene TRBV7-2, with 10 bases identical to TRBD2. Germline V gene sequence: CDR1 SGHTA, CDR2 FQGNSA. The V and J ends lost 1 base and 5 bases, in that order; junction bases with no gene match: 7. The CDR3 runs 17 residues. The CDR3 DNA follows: TGTGCCAGCAGCTTAGGGCTAGCGGGAGCCCTAACCGGGGAGCTGTTTTTT. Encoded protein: CASSLGLAGALTGELFF.

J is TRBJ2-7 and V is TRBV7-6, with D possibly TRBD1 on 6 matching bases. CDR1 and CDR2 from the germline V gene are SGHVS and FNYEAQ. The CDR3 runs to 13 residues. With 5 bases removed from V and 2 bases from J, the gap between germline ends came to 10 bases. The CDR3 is CASSQGQPYEQYF. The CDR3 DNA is TGTGCCAGCAGCCAGGGGCAGCCCTACGAGCAGTACTTC.